This T cell receptor beta chain was sequenced in a study of T-cell reconstitution after alpha-beta-depleted transplantation in children (TCRdb year 2016). For the wider study: T-cell immune reconstitution after TCRalphabeta/CD19-depleted allogeneic hematopoietic cell transplantation in children was quantitatively tracked in the study by means of TCR repertoire profiling. What the study reported, not specific to this receptor: In some patients, high TCRbeta diversity at day 60 was attributed to recipient T cells and intrathymic progenitors that had survived conditioning. Apparently early alphabetaT-cell count recovery about two months after transplant reportedly relied on only several hundred rapidly expanded clones derived from non-depleted graft cells. Hyperexpanded clone frequencies declined over subsequent months; after one year, T-cell counts and TCRbeta diversity were mostly attributed to newly produced T cells.

This clonotype was recorded many times. Its antigen remains unidentified. Base-call qualities are not available, and no considerably larger clone is one nucleotide away. Read against the paper, the sample's treatment or condition label means: allogeneic hematopoietic cell transplantation with graft depleted of TCRalphabeta T cells and CD19 B cells. The children who served as transplant recipients had been given grafts of TCRalphabeta/CD19-depleted allogeneic hematopoietic cells. Libraries were built with PCR. Sequencer: Illumina HiSeq 2500. TCR libraries were prepared with molecular barcoding, using unique molecular identifiers to normalize TCRbeta repertoire quantification. TCRdb ran its own pipeline on the public reads, namely fastp trimming at Q25 and MiXCR clone calling, and kept in-frame beta chains. Rows are unified per CDR3 protein, each entry keeping the most common DNA and genes. This sample is represented by 120,000 or so distinct CDR3 sequences; roughly 23% of them were singletons. The ten largest clones add up to about 10% of the sample.

For this chain, trimming is 4 bases at the V end and 1 base at the J end, and the number of junction bases without a gene match is 7. The CDR3 starts with the cysteine, ends with the phenylalanine, and has 17 residues. Left in the record is the CDR3 DNA by itself, 51 bases read in frame from the first base. From a lookup of the germline V gene, CDR1 and CDR2 are SGHRS and YFSETQ. The chain employs TRBV5-1 and TRBJ2-1, with 11 bases in between that match TRBD1. Sequencing was performed on PBMCs, mostly from graft donor cells, taken 180 days after TCRalphabeta/CD19-depleted stem cell transplant. The receptor comes from a male patient aged 2 to 10 who had a stem cell transplant for chronic granulomatous disease, so the T cells may come from the graft donor. The encoded CDR3 is CASSVRDRGWSYNEQFF. The nucleotide sequence is TGCGCCAGCAGCGTCCGGGACAGGGGGTGGTCCTACAATGAGCAGTTCTTC.